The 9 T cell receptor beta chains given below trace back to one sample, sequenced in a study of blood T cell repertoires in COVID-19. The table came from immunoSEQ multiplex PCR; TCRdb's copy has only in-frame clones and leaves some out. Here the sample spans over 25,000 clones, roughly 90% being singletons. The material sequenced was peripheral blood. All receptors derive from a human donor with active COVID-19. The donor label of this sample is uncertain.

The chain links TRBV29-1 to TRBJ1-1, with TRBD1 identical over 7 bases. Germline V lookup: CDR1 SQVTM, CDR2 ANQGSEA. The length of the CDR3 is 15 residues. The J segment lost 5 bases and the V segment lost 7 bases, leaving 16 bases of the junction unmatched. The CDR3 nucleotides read TGCAGCGCCACCCACGGGACAGATACTTTTACTGAAGCTTTCTTT. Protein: CSATHGTDTFTEAFF.

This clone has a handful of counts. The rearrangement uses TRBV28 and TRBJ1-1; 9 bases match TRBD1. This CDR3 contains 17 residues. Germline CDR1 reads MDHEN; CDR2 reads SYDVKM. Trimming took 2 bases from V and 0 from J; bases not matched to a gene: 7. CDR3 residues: CASSLRTTGGVNTEAFF. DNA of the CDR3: TGTGCCAGCAGTTTAAGGACGACAGGGGGAGTGAACACTGAAGCTTTCTTT.

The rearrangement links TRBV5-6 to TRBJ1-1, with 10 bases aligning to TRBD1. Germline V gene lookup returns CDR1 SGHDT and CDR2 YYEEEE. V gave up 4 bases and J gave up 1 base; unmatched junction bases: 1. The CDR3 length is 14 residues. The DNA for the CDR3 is TGTGCCAGCAGCGGGGACAGGGGGAACACTGAAGCTTTCTTT. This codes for CASSGDRGNTEAFF.

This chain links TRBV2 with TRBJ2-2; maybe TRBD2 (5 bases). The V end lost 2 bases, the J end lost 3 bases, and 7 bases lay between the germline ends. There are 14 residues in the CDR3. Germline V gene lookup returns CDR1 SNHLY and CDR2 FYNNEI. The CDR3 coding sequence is TGTGCCAGCAGTGAAATGGACTACACCGGGGAGCTGTTTTTT. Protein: CASSEMDYTGELFF.

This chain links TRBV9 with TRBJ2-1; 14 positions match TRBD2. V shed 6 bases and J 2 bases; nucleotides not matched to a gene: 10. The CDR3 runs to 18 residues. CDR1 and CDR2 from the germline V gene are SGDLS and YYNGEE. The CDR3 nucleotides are TGTGCCAGCAACACTGGACTAGCGGGAGGAGGAACCTACAATGAGCAGTTCTTC. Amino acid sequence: CASNTGLAGGGTYNEQFF.

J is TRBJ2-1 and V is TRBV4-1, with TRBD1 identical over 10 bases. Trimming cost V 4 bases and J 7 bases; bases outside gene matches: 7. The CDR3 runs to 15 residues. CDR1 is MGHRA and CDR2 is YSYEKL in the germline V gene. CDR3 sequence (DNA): TGCGCCAGCAGCCTAGGACAGGGGGTCTGGAATGAGCAGTTCTTC. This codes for CASSLGQGVWNEQFF.

The CDR3 coding sequence is TGTGCCAGCAGCCGAAGTAGCGGGAGCCATTACAATGAGCAGTTCTTC. Translating gives CASSRSSGSHYNEQFF. The chain recombines TRBV4-2 with TRBJ2-1; TRBD2 matches at 9 bases. V shed 4 bases, J shed 4 bases, and the junction held 8 bases outside the gene matches. Germline CDR1 and CDR2: LGHNA and YNFKEQ. CDR3 size: 16 residues.

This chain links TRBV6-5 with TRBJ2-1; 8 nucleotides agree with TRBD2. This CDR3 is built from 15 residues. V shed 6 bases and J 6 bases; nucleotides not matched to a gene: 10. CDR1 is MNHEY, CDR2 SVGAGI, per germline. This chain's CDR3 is CASSPDSGASNEQFF. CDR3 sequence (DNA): TGTGCCAGCAGCCCCGATAGCGGGGCTTCCAATGAGCAGTTCTTC.

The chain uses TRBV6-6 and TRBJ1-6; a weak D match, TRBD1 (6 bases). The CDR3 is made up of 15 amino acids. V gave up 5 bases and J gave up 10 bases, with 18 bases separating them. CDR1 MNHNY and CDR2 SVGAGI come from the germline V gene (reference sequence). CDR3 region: CASSQQGGDSSPLHF. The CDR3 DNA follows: TGTGCCAGCAGTCAACAGGGAGGGGATAGCTCACCCCTCCACTTT.